Following are 9 T cell receptor beta chains from one sample sequenced in a study of cytomegalovirus exposure and HLA in healthy donors. PCR used 60 Vbeta primers and 13 Jbeta primers. The repertoire was sequenced with immunoSEQ multiplex PCR; TCRdb's copy has only in-frame clones and lacks some. The table has around 130,000 clones, around 80% seen once. The sample comprised PBMCs. All receptors derive from a woman between 35 and 50 years old in good health and CMV-seronegative.

The gene calls are TRBV6-1 and TRBJ1-1; a possible D gene is TRBD1 (6 bases). Germline V gene lookup returns CDR1 MNHNS and CDR2 SASEGT. Trimming stripped 3 bases from V and 1 base from J, with 12 bases between. The CDR3 extends over 15 amino acids. In DNA form, the CDR3 reads TGTGCCAGCAGTGACTTGACAGGAGGGAACACTGAAGCTTTCTTT. This gives the protein CASSDLTGGNTEAFF.

This chain joins TRBV6-1 and TRBJ2-4, with D maybe TRBD1 (5 bases). Trimming removed 1 base from V and 0 bases from J, with 13 bases in between. This CDR3 is built from 17 residues. The germline V gene has CDR1 MNHNS and CDR2 SASEGT. Here the CDR3 DNA reads TGTGCCAGCAGTGAAGGGATGACAGCACTAGCCAAAAACATTCAGTACTTC. The encoded protein is CASSEGMTALAKNIQYF.

The chain links TRBV7-9 to TRBJ2-7; possibly TRBD2 for D (6 bases). Germline lookup yields CDR1 SEHNR and CDR2 FQNEAQ (reference sequence). V was trimmed by 3 bases and J by 3 bases, leaving 9 bases between them. The CDR3 runs 13 residues. The CDR3 DNA reads as TGTGCCAGCAGCTTCGGAGGGTTCTACGAGCAGTACTTC. This codes for CASSFGGFYEQYF. Combining the CDR3 with reference TRBV7-9 and TRBJ2-7 gives the whole variable domain DTGVSQNPRHKITKRGQNVTFRCDPISEHNRLYWYRQTLGQGPEFLTYFQNEAQLEKSRLLSDRFSAERPKGSFSTLEIQRTEQGDSAMYLCASSFGGFYEQYFGPGTRLTVT.

This clone was recorded only once. The gene calls are TRBV28 and TRBJ2-3, with 9 nucleotides matching TRBD1. Germline CDR1 is MDHEN and CDR2 is SYDVKM. Germline trimming cut 5 bases from V and 4 bases from J; bases unmatched to any gene: 7. The length of the CDR3 is 15 residues. CDR3 sequence: CASSGGQGSSDTQYF. CDR3 nucleotide sequence: TGTGCCAGCAGTGGTGGACAGGGGAGCTCAGATACGCAGTATTTT.

This sequence joins TRBV27 and TRBJ2-1; 11 nucleotides align to TRBD2. The V and J ends lost 5 bases and 4 bases, in that order; junction bases with no gene match: 13. The CDR3 runs to 18 residues. CDR1 is MNHEY, CDR2 SMNVEV, per germline (reference sequence). Here the CDR3 reads CASSPGTSGAKLYNEQFF. CDR3 DNA sequence: TGTGCCAGCAGTCCCGGGACTAGCGGAGCGAAGTTATACAATGAGCAGTTCTTC.

The chain uses TRBV5-1 and TRBJ1-2; the D gene is possibly TRBD1 (5 bases). The CDR3 runs 13 residues. Germline CDR1 and CDR2: SGHRS and YFSETQ. V was cut by 0 bases and J by 2 bases, with 5 bases left in between. In DNA, the CDR3 is TGCGCCAGCAGCTTGGGACAGAACTATGGCTACACCTTC. Amino acids: CASSLGQNYGYTF. The entire variable domain, with the rest obtained from reference TRBV5-1 and TRBJ1-2, is as follows: KAGVTQTPRYLIKTRGQQVTLSCSPISGHRSVSWYQQTPGQGLQFLFEYFSETQRNKGNFPGRFSGRQFSNSRSEMNVSTLELGDSALYLCASSLGQNYGYTFGSGTRLTVV.

This clone was seen more than once but under ten times. The J gene is TRBJ2-1, the V gene TRBV28; 7 bases fit TRBD1. Germline V gene sequence: CDR1 MDHEN, CDR2 SYDVKM. After removal of 3 bases from V and 4 bases from J, the junction contained 3 bases not matched to a gene. This CDR3 is built from 14 residues. CDR3 DNA: TGTGCCAGCAGTTTGGGGGACAGTTACAATGAGCAGTTCTTC. Translating it yields CASSLGDSYNEQFF. Supplemented by reference TRBV28 and TRBJ2-1, the full variable domain reads DVKVTQSSRYLVKRTGEKVFLECVQDMDHENMFWYRQDPGLGLRLIYFSYDVKMKEKGDIPEGYSVSREKKERFSLILESASTNQTSMYLCASSLGDSYNEQFFGPGTRLTVL.

The rearrangement links TRBV5-4 to TRBJ1-1; tentatively, D is TRBD1 (5 bases). The V end lost 9 bases, the J end lost 6 bases, and 18 bases lay between the germline ends. CDR1 and CDR2 (germline): SGHNT, YYREEE (reference sequence). This CDR3 region has 13 residues. CDR3 amino acids: CATQFWGVAEAFF. The CDR3 DNA reads as TGTGCCACGCAATTTTGGGGGGTCGCTGAAGCTTTCTTT. Using reference TRBV5-4 and TRBJ1-1 for the parts outside the CDR3, the full variable domain is ETGVTQSPTHLIKTRGQQVTLRCSSQSGHNTVSWYQQALGQGPQFIFQYYREEENGRGNFPPRFSGLQFPNYSSELNVNALELDDSALYLCATQFWGVAEAFFGQGTRLTVV.

The V and J genes are TRBV28 and TRBJ2-1, with D maybe TRBD1 (6 bases). Per germline, CDR1 MDHEN and CDR2 SYDVKM. This CDR3 is built from 14 residues. V lost 2 bases and J 4 bases, leaving 9 bases between the germline ends. CDR3 amino acids: CASSLPGHYNEQFF. In DNA, the CDR3 is TGTGCCAGCAGTTTACCGGGACATTACAATGAGCAGTTCTTC.